This TCR beta chain was profiled in a study of molecular identifiers for immune sequencing clone quantification. Points from the study as a whole: Molecules of identical TCR sharing a barcode could underestimate highly expanded clone sizes.

Of note for this clonotype: Antigen unknown.

The CDR3 spans 11 residues. Trimming took off 11 bases at V and 0 bases at J, with 7 bases between the two ends. From germline, CDR1 is MDHEN and CDR2 SYDVKM. TCRdb called the PCR reads again in MiXCR, with one record for every CDR3 protein. The table lists about 640,000 distinct CDR3 sequences, just under 20% of them singletons, with roughly 0.85% in the top ten. Naive CD8 libraries came from about 20,000 to 1,000,000 sorted cells with 10%, 30% or 50% RNA. Based on a CD8+CD4-CCR7+CD45RA+ profile, naive CD8 T cells were sorted. The specimen was naive CD8+ T cells from blood, with Jurkat cell RNA spiked in. The subset: FACS-sorted CD8+CD4-CCR7+CD45RA+ naive T cells. The chain links TRBV28 to TRBJ2-5, with D possibly being TRBD1 or TRBD2 (5 bases each). The clonotype originates from a human donor in good health. Some libraries in this study had Jurkat cell RNA spiked in. CDR3 DNA sequence: TGTGCCTTGGGGGACCAAGAGACCCAGTACTTC. Translation gives CALGDQETQYF.